This paragraph reports one TCR beta chain. Its antigen is not known. These data are taken from a study of cytomegalovirus exposure and HLA in healthy donors. Study-wide results and limits: Earlier findings revealed that most TCR beta V segments proved productive either about 87% or about 30% of the time. In a later analysis, productive TCRs from donors in an Asian-associated ancestry cluster reportedly carried fewer N-insertions than the cohort mean. Immune exposure was documented only through CMV serostatus.

Per the germline V gene, CDR1 is GTSNPN and CDR2 is SVGIG (reference sequence). This CDR3 spans 13 amino acids. The V gene lost 5 bases and the J gene lost 6 bases, with 14 bases spanning the gap. The PCR employed 60 Vbeta primers together with 13 Jbeta primers. The protocol was immunoSEQ multiplex PCR, while the TCRdb copy is restricted to in-frame clones and leaves out a portion. The table shows about 140,000 clones, with 65% to 85% occurring only once. The sequence was collected from a man aged 50-59 years in good health and CMV-seronegative. Material for sequencing was PBMCs. The chain combines TRBV30 with TRBJ1-5, with a weak D call TRBD1 (6 bases). The CDR3 nucleotides read TGTGCCTGGGAACAGGGAGGGGGTCAGCCCCAGCATTTT. This sequence encodes CAWEQGGGQPQHF.